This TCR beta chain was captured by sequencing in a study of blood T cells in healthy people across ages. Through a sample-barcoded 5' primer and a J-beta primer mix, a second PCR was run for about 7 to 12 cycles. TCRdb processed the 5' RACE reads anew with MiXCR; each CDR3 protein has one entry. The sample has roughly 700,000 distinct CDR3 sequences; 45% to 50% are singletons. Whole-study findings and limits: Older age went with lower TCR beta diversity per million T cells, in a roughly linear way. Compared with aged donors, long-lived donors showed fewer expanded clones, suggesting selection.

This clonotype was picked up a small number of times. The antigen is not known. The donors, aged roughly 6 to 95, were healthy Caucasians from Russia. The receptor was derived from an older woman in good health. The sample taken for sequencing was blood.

CDR3 amino acids: CASSLGEASSNEQYF. CDR3 in DNA: TGTGCCAGCAGCCTAGGGGAGGCTAGTTCCAATGAGCAGTACTTC. The rearrangement links TRBV7-9 to TRBJ2-5; D perhaps matches TRBD2 (6 bases). Trimming cost V 5 bases and J 11 bases, with 24 bases left between them. Germline loops: CDR1 SEHNR, CDR2 FQNEAQ (reference sequence). The CDR3 is 15 amino acids.